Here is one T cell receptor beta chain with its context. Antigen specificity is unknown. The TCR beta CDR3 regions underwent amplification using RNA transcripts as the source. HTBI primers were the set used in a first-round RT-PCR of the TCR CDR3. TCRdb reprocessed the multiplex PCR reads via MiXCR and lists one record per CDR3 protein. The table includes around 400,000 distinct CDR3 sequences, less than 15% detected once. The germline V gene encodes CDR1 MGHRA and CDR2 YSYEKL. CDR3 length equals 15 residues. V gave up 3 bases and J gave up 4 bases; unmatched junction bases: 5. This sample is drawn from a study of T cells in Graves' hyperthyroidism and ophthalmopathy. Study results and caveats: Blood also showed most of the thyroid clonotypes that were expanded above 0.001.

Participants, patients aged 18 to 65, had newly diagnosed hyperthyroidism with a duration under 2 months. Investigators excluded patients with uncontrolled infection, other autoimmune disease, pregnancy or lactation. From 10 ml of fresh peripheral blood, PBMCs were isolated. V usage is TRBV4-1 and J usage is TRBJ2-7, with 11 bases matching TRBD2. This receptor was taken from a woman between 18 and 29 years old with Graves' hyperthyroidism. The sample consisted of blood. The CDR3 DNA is TGCGCCAGCAGCCAGCCTAGCGGGAGGACATACGAGCAGTACTTC. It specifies CASSQPSGRTYEQYF.